This record covers a single TCR beta chain. Its antigen is not identified. Other DNA sequences in this sample translate to the same CDR3. This table comes from immunoSEQ multiplex PCR, and its TCRdb copy is limited to in-frame clones, with some not included. The sample includes roughly 2.2 million clones, around 90% of them seen just once. This record comes from a study of shared clonotypes between healthy human individuals. Overall study findings and caveats: An anticipated effect of sequencing depth on clonotype sharing among donors was recognized.

Material for sequencing was naive CD4+ T cells from PBMCs. Subset indicated: CD45RA+ positively selected. The origin of this receptor is a man younger than 30 in good health. Some clones in this sample may be carry-over from other donors' samples.

The CDR3 DNA follows: TGCGCCAGCAGCCCCCGGGACACCTCCTACGAGCAGTACTTC. This sequence encodes CASSPRDTSYEQYF. This chain uses TRBV4-1 with TRBJ2-7, with TRBD1 as a possible D gene (6 bases). CDR1 MGHRA and CDR2 YSYEKL come from the germline V gene. CDR3 length equals 14 residues. The V and J ends lost 4 bases and 0 bases respectively, with 10 bases between them.